The T cell receptor (beta chain) described here comes from a study of shared clonotypes between healthy human individuals. General study points: Sharing of clonotypes among donors was expected to vary with sequencing depth. Larger estimated richness was generally recorded for naive subsets relative to memory subsets. Though the depth was large, rarefaction showed that sorted-subset sequencing was incomplete.

The CDR3 consists of 16 residues. J gave up 2 bases and V 4 bases, and 8 bases lay outside the gene matches. Germline-derived CDR1 and CDR2 are SGHKS and YYEKEE (reference sequence). Libraries were prepared by immunoSEQ multiplex PCR; TCRdb keeps only in-frame clonotypes and omits some of them. Of approximately 2,000,000 clones in the sample, 93% are singletons; the top ten hold more than 1.5%. Points on this clone: Its antigen is not known.

Terminally differentiated effector memory CD45RA+ cells were left out of the naive CD8 fraction, which was CD45RO-negative and positively selected for CCR7. Each of the donors was a healthy adult who was HIV-negative and had not had a recent acute infection or vaccination. This chain uses TRBV5-5 with TRBJ2-7; 11 positions match TRBD2. The sequence derives from a man aged 18 to 35 in good health. Some clones in this sample may be carry-over from other donors' samples. The sequenced sample consisted of naive CD8+ T cells from PBMCs. The CDR3 protein is CASSPWVAGGPYEQYF. As DNA, the CDR3 is TGTGCCAGCAGCCCCTGGGTAGCGGGAGGGCCCTACGAGCAGTACTTC.